The 17 T cell receptor beta chains given below trace back to one sample, sequenced in a study of CD8 T cell repertoires and HIV-1 epitope variants (dated by TCRdb to the early 2020s). These TCRs' antigens remain unknown. Libraries were constructed by the immunoSEQ multiplex PCR assay. TCRdb provides this immuneACCESS table in a form limited to in-frame rearrangements. Some clones are lacking; in checked studies, under half of them reflect an unresolved V gene, and why the rest are absent is not known. Here the sample has 5,400 or so clones; 65% to 70% occur a single time. Of the sample, roughly 43% is held by the ten largest clones. Sequences were obtained from cultured CD8+ T cells derived from PBMCs. The receptors come from a male donor with HIV.

This chain connects TRBV28 to TRBJ1-1; TRBD1 matches 8 bases. The CDR3 totals 14 residues. The ends lost 5 bases at V and 4 bases at J; junction bases unmatched: 6. CDR1 is MDHEN, CDR2 SYDVKM, per germline. For the CDR3, the DNA is TGTGCCAGCAGTATGAGGACAGGGATCACTGAAGCTTTCTTT. Translation: CASSMRTGITEAFF.

The V call is TRBV11-2, the J call TRBJ2-7; D possibly corresponds to TRBD1 (5 bases). The V and J ends lost 1 base and 4 bases respectively, with 11 bases between them. Germline V CDR1 and CDR2: SGHAT, FQNNGV. CDR3 length equals 14 residues. The CDR3 DNA follows: TGTGCCAGCAGCTTAGCGGGCGACAGATACGAGCAGTACTTC. This translates into CASSLAGDRYEQYF.

This chain joins TRBV11-3 and TRBJ2-1; the D gene could be TRBD1 or TRBD2 (5 bases each). The germline V gene encodes CDR1 SGHNT and CDR2 YENEEA. The CDR3 covers 13 residues. V gave up 5 bases and J gave up 2 bases, with 7 bases separating them. The CDR3 is CASSLGAYNEQFF. The CDR3 DNA sequence: TGTGCCAGCAGCCTGGGGGCCTACAATGAGCAGTTCTTC.

The rearrangement joins TRBV28 to TRBJ1-6, with D possibly TRBD1 on 5 matching bases. In germline, CDR1 is MDHEN, CDR2 SYDVKM. CDR3 length equals 16 residues. V lost 3 bases and J lost 8, with 17 bases in between. The DNA of the CDR3 is TGTGCCAGCAGTTTGCAAACCCCCCAGGGCGATTCACCCCTCCACTTT. This sequence encodes CASSLQTPQGDSPLHF.

This clone is judged medium-sized. The chain links TRBV9 to TRBJ1-2; D is undetermined. The V gene lost 4 bases and the J gene lost 4 bases, with 20 bases spanning the gap. The CDR3 sequence is 16 residues long. Germline assignment: CDR1 SGDLS and CDR2 YYNGEE. The DNA of the CDR3 is TGTGCCAGCAGCCCCGCGGACGCCAGGCCACTCTATGGCTACACCTTC. It translates to CASSPADARPLYGYTF.

On this clone: This clone may be a read error of a much larger clone one base away. The rearrangement links TRBV7-2 to TRBJ1-5; D unresolved. CDR3 length equals 15 residues. Trimming stripped 4 bases from V and 0 bases from J, with 10 bases between. Germline lookup yields CDR1 SGHTA and CDR2 FQGNSA. Written as DNA, the CDR3 is TGTGCCAGCAGCTCGGAGGACTATAGCAATCAGCCCCAGCATTTT. Amino acid sequence: CASSSEDYSNQPQHF. The full variable domain, rest sourced from reference TRBV7-2 and TRBJ1-5, is GAGVSQSPSNKVTEKGKDVELRCDPISGHTALYWYRQSLGQGLEFLIYFQGNSAPDKSGLPSDRFSAERTGGSVSTLTIQRTQQEDSAVYLCASSSEDYSNQPQHFGDGTRLSIL.

This chain links TRBV5-4 with TRBJ2-2, with a tentative D call TRBD1 (5 bases). The CDR3 consists of 15 residues. Looked up from germline, CDR1 is SGHNT and CDR2 is YYREEE (reference sequence). Trimming left V 3 bases short and J 0 bases short, with 9 bases between. The CDR3 spells CASSSDSTNTGELFF. The CDR3 region has the DNA TGTGCCAGCAGCTCAGACAGCACGAACACCGGGGAGCTGTTTTTT. Supplemented by reference TRBV5-4 and TRBJ2-2, the full variable domain reads ETGVTQSPTHLIKTRGQQVTLRCSSQSGHNTVSWYQQALGQGPQFIFQYYREEENGRGNFPPRFSGLQFPNYSSELNVNALELDDSALYLCASSSDSTNTGELFFGEGSRLTVL.

This clone rates as medium-sized. This chain uses TRBV7-9 with TRBJ1-1, with 10 bases identical to TRBD1. The CDR3 loop spans 15 amino acids. From germline, CDR1 is SEHNR and CDR2 FQNEAQ (reference sequence). J gave up 7 bases and V 5 bases, and 10 bases lay outside the gene matches. The CDR3 sequence: CASSQSTGGGYEAFF. DNA of the CDR3: TGTGCCAGCAGCCAATCGACAGGGGGCGGCTATGAAGCTTTCTTT.

This clone is a singleton in its sample. This chain uses TRBV30 with TRBJ2-7; D is perhaps TRBD1 (6 bases). The CDR3 consists of 14 residues. Trimming cost V 3 bases and J 5 bases, with 17 bases left between them. Germline values: CDR1 GTSNPN, CDR2 SVGIG (reference sequence). The CDR3 sequence: CAWSASQGWDEQYF. The CDR3 bases are TGTGCCTGGAGCGCATCCCAGGGGTGGGACGAGCAGTACTTC.

This clone has just one count. CDR3 residues: CSVRDRTNTGELFF. The CDR3 nucleotides read TGCAGCGTCCGGGACAGGACGAACACCGGGGAGCTGTTTTTT. The chain employs TRBV29-1 and TRBJ2-2; 8 bases match TRBD1. The CDR3 is made up of 14 amino acids. V was pared by 6 bases and J by 0 bases, with 3 bases of the junction left unmatched. Germline CDR1 reads SQVTM; CDR2 reads ANQGSEA.

V gene TRBV21-1 combines with J gene TRBJ1-5. TRBV21-1 is an annotated pseudogene. The CDR3 covers 16 residues. Here the CDR3 DNA reads TGTGCCAGCAGCAAAGCGGCGGGGCGCAGGTATCAGCCCCAGCATTTT. This gives the protein CASSKAAGRRYQPQHF.

This chain connects TRBV18 to TRBJ2-7, with D maybe TRBD1 (5 bases). This CDR3 is built from 14 residues. V was shortened by 3 bases and J by 3 bases, with 12 bases between the two germline ends. In germline, CDR1 is KGHSH, CDR2 LQKENI. CDR3 sequence (DNA): TGTGCCAGCTCACCCCAGGGCACCAACTACGAGCAGTACTTC. Translating it yields CASSPQGTNYEQYF.

This clone has just a few counts. The V and J genes are TRBV27 and TRBJ2-7; weak D call: TRBD2 (5 bases). The V and J ends lost 3 bases and 2 bases respectively, with 11 bases between them. The CDR3 has 14 residues. The germline V gene has CDR1 MNHEY and CDR2 SMNVEV (reference sequence). The CDR3 DNA sequence: TGTGCCAGCAGTTTCCGGACTGGGACCTACGAGCAGTACTTC. Its protein product is CASSFRTGTYEQYF.

The rearrangement uses TRBV10-3 and TRBJ1-1; TRBD1 agrees at 9 bases. V shed 5 bases and J 1 base; nucleotides not matched to a gene: 2. Germline loops: CDR1 ENHRY, CDR2 SYGVKD. The CDR3 sequence is 14 residues long. The CDR3 nucleotides read TGTGCCATCAGTAAGGACAGGGGGAACACTGAAGCTTTCTTT. It yields the protein CAISKDRGNTEAFF.

This clone was detected only once. V gene TRBV7-2 combines with J gene TRBJ2-3; D not certain. CDR3 length equals 14 residues. The germline CDR1 and CDR2 sequences are SGHTA and FQGNSA. The germline V and J ends were trimmed by 2 bases and 6 bases, with 12 bases remaining between them. CDR3: CASSLPVVSDTQYF. CDR3 in DNA: TGTGCCAGCAGCTTACCGGTAGTTTCGGATACGCAGTATTTT.

The rearrangement uses TRBV7-8 and TRBJ2-1; D unclear. Germline lookup yields CDR1 SGHVS and CDR2 FQNEAQ. The CDR3 length is 15 residues. The V end was cut by 5 bases, the J end by 0 bases, with 11 bases between. CDR3 amino acids: CASSPGLASYNEQFF. Here the CDR3 DNA reads TGTGCCAGCAGCCCTGGGTTGGCCTCCTACAATGAGCAGTTCTTC.

The V and J genes are TRBV4-1 and TRBJ2-7; tentatively, D is TRBD1 or TRBD2 (5 bases each). Trimming pared 4 bases from V and 4 bases from J, leaving 17 bases between. The CDR3 is 15 amino acids. Germline V CDR1 and CDR2: MGHRA, YSYEKL. The CDR3 DNA reads TGCGCCAGCAGCCCTCTGATAGAGGGGCCGTACGAGCAGTACTTC. Translating it yields CASSPLIEGPYEQYF.